In its sample, the clone carrying this T cell receptor beta chain was seen a few times. The antigen is undetermined. This entry comes from a study of response to subunit inactivated influenza vaccine. The germline V gene encodes CDR1 DFQATT and CDR2 SNEGSKA (reference sequence). CDR3 size: 12 residues. General study points: New T cells are recruited in small numbers by each seasonal influenza vaccination, according to the authors' suggestion.

MiXCR was run by TCRdb on the RT-PCR reads, yielding one entry per CDR3 protein. The profile shows over 400,000 distinct CDR3 sequences, around 9.9% of them singletons. The chain uses TRBV20-1 and TRBJ1-2; D possibly corresponds to TRBD1 (5 bases). The receptor was derived from a man in his fifties who received an inactivated influenza vaccine. The sample here was PBMCs from blood, taken roughly 45 days after vaccination. The CDR3 region is CTPPGTSYGYTF. In nucleotides, the CDR3 is TGCACCCCGCCTGGGACTTCCTATGGCTACACCTTC.